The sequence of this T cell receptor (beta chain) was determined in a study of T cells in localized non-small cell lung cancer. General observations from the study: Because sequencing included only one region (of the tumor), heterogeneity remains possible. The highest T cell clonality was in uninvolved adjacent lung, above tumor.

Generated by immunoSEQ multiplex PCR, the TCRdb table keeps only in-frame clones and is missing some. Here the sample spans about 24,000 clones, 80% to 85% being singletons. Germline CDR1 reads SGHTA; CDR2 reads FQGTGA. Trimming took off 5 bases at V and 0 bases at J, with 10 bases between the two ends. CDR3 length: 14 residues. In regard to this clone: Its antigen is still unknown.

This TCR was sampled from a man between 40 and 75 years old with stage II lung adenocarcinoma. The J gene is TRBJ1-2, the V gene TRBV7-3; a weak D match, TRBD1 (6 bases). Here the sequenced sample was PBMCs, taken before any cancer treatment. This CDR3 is CASSPQGPNYGYTF. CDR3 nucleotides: TGTGCCAGCAGCCCCCAGGGGCCTAACTATGGCTACACCTTC.